This T cell receptor (beta chain) originates from a study of blood T cell repertoires in COVID-19. Turning to the study itself: The study drew acute and convalescent COVID-19 samples from the United States, Italy and Spain.

Repertoires were generated with immunoSEQ multiplex PCR, while TCRdb's copy carries only in-frame clones and drops some. In the table there are about 73,000 clones, around 81% of which are singletons. The ends were cut back, 0 bases at V and 9 bases at J, with 18 bases in the middle. The CDR3 is made up of 16 amino acids. From germline, CDR1 is MGHRA and CDR2 YSYEKL. The gene calls are TRBV4-1 and TRBJ2-1; TRBD1 might be the D (5 bases). The sequence derives from a human donor in a cohort sampled during active COVID-19. The sequenced material came from peripheral blood. CDR3 in DNA: TGCGCCAGCAGCCAAGATAGGGCCACCAGGGCTAGTGAGCAGTTCTTC. The encoded protein is CASSQDRATRASEQFF.